The 10 T cell receptor beta chains reported below all come from one sample, sequenced in a study of blood T cell repertoires in COVID-19 (TCRdb year 2020). The library was generated by the immunoSEQ multiplex PCR assay. TCRdb holds this immuneACCESS table with in-frame rearrangements only. Some clones are missing; in checked studies, unresolved V genes explain under half, and the rest has no known cause. The sample yields around 200,000 clones; about 80% were counted once. The top ten clones comprise about 7% of the sample. The sample comprised peripheral blood. All receptors come from a human donor in a cohort sampled during active COVID-19.

The chain uses TRBV4-2 and TRBJ2-7; 7 bases are a match to TRBD2. V shed 1 base, J shed 1 base, and the junction held 7 bases outside the gene matches. Germline loops: CDR1 LGHNA, CDR2 YNFKEQ. This CDR3 region has 16 residues. CDR3 bases: TGTGCCAGCAGCCAAGGTTTCGCGGGGGAATCCTACGAGCAGTACTTC. This codes for CASSQGFAGESYEQYF.

CDR3 in DNA: TGTGCCAGCAGTGCGTTCAGGACAGGGGTCAATCAGCCCCAGCATTTT. It encodes CASSAFRTGVNQPQHF. This chain connects TRBV2 to TRBJ1-5, with 9 bases identical to TRBD1. The CDR3 runs to 16 residues. Germline V gene lookup returns CDR1 SNHLY and CDR2 FYNNEI. The trim removed 4 bases at V and 3 bases at J, leaving 7 bases unmatched.

V and J are TRBV30 and TRBJ1-4; D is unclear. CDR1 is GTSNPN and CDR2 is SVGIG in the germline V gene (reference sequence). V shed 1 base and J shed 0 bases, with 18 bases lying between them. This CDR3 spans 18 amino acids. The CDR3 region has the DNA TGTGCCTGGAGTGATCAACAGACTAGATTTGCAACTAATGAAAAACTGTTTTTT. Translating gives CAWSDQQTRFATNEKLFF. Full variable domain (remainder filled in from reference TRBV30 and TRBJ1-4): SQTIHQWPATLVQPVGSPLSLECTVEGTSNPNLYWYRQAAGRGLQLLFYSVGIGQISSEVPQNLSASRPQDRQFILSSKKLLLSDSGFYLCAWSDQQTRFATNEKLFFGSGTQLSVL.

The genes are TRBV2 and TRBJ2-7; the match to TRBD1 covers 9 bases. Germline V gene sequence: CDR1 SNHLY, CDR2 FYNNEI. This CDR3 has 15 residues. V lost 6 bases, J lost 6 bases, and 12 bases stayed unmatched. CDR3 coding DNA: TGTGCCAGCAGCCAAACGGGACAGGGTTTCCTCGAGCAGTACTTC. Its protein product is CASSQTGQGFLEQYF.

This clone came up a few times. The V gene is TRBV12-5, the J gene TRBJ1-3; D unresolved. CDR3 length: 14 amino acids. The germline CDR1 and CDR2 sequences are LGHNT and FRNRAP. Trimming took off 0 bases at V and 3 bases at J, with 6 bases between the two ends. CDR3 coding DNA: TGTGCTAGTGGTTTGGTACGAGGTGGAAACACCATATATTTT. This gives the protein CASGLVRGGNTIYF.

This clone was recorded a few times. This chain links TRBV7-2 with TRBJ2-1; a weak D match, TRBD2 (7 bases). Germline V CDR1 and CDR2: SGHTA, FQGNSA. V was cut by 0 bases and J by 7 bases, with 10 bases left in between. The CDR3 extends over 14 amino acids. DNA for the CDR3: TGTGCCAGCAGCTTAGCGGGGGGGCCTAATGAGCAGTTCTTC. Its protein product is CASSLAGGPNEQFF.

The genes are TRBV5-1 and TRBJ2-7, with 7 bases fitting TRBD2. V dropped 4 bases and J dropped 4; count of bases not matched to a gene: 11. The CDR3 has 15 residues. Germline CDR1 and CDR2: SGHRS and YFSETQ. DNA for the CDR3: TGCGCCAGCAGCCCCGATGGGCGGGGGACTTACGAGCAGTACTTC. Its protein is CASSPDGRGTYEQYF.

The chain combines TRBV18 with TRBJ1-1; 11 bases align to TRBD1. Per germline, CDR1 KGHSH and CDR2 LQKENI. With V trimmed by 3 bases and J by 1 base, 1 base remained unmatched. The CDR3 covers 15 residues. Written as DNA, the CDR3 is TGTGCCAGCTCACCGGGACAGGGGGGGAACACTGAAGCTTTCTTT. This translates into CASSPGQGGNTEAFF.

The genes are TRBV9 and TRBJ1-1; TRBD1 agrees at 7 bases. This CDR3 has 16 residues. V was clipped by 6 bases and J by 3 bases; unmatched bases: 14. From germline, CDR1 is SGDLS and CDR2 YYNGEE. The CDR3 sequence: CASNAPQGGMDTEAFF. In DNA, the CDR3 is TGTGCCAGCAACGCCCCCCAAGGGGGCATGGACACTGAAGCTTTCTTT.

V usage is TRBV9 and J usage is TRBJ1-1; D might be TRBD1 (5 bases). Germline CDR1 reads SGDLS; CDR2 reads YYNGEE. The CDR3 covers 17 residues. V lost 0 bases to trimming and J lost 5 bases, with 20 bases between them. The CDR3 DNA sequence: TGTGCCAGCAGCGTAGCAGGGTCGGGAGCCTCAAGTACTGAAGCTTTCTTT. Translating gives CASSVAGSGASSTEAFF.